The TCR beta chain described here comes from a study of shared clonotypes between healthy human individuals (dated by TCRdb to about 2020). Describing the broader study: The cohort included three men and two women between 18 and 49 years of age. Per donor, leukapheresis produced somewhere between about 0.9 and 9.5 billion PBMCs. Libraries were prepared and TCR repertoires were sequenced by different laboratories using diverse techniques, in order to increase sequencing depth and limit assay-specific biases. For each donor, three plates each were used for CD4 naive and CD4 memory, two plates were used for CD8 naive, and one plate was used for CD8 memory. The study deeply sequenced blood TCR repertoires of several healthy adults to estimate repertoire size and the extent of clonotype sharing between individuals.

Broad study findings and their caveats: Only blood was sampled, and tissue TCR repertoires likely differ from those in blood. The small number of donors limited the genetic and exposure-history diversity represented. Roughly 5% of naive CD4, around 3.5% of naive CD8, roughly 2.4% of memory CD4, and 0.4% of memory CD8 clonotypes were shared across a few donors. Higher generation probabilities were observed for clonotypes shared by all four sorted-subset donors than for non-shared clonotypes. Based on pairwise subsampling, the degree of clonotype sharing among donors was expected to be affected by sequencing depth. Even with the large sequencing depth, rarefaction of the sorted-subset datasets indicated that sequencing was incomplete. Naive subsets generally had larger estimated clonotype richness than memory subsets.

The CDR3 has 15 amino acids, counting the end cysteine and phenylalanine. Kept here is only the CDR3 DNA, which spans 45 bases and is read in frame from base 1. The germline V gene encodes CDR1 LGHNA and CDR2 YNFKEQ. V is pared back by 0 bases and J by 1 base, with 9 bases lying between the germline termini. Comments on this clone: Its antigen remains unidentified. No quality values exist for individual bases; no much larger clone is one base distant. Other DNA sequences in the sample encode the same CDR3.

Using the deep immunoSEQ assay, multiplex PCR amplified TCR CDR3 regions from genomic DNA. Extracted genomic DNA from each cell subset was distributed evenly across all wells of several immunoSEQ 96-well plates, and each plate was treated as a replicate. For sorted subsets, about 200 ng genomic DNA, equal to about 30,000 T cell genomes, was loaded into each replicate PCR. Purified libraries were quantified with a Qubit 3.0 fluorometer, sized on a Bioanalyzer 2100, and re-quantified with the KAPA Library Quantification kit. A separate single-read 150-cycle Illumina NextSeq 550 flow cell was used to sequence each immunoSEQ 96-well plate. The original methods were these. Because the immunoSEQ output included only junctional sequences and no quality scores, the filtering could not be the same as the filtering used for full-length reads. To assign V/J genes and CDR3, sequences were annotated using PyIR, a Python wrapper for IgBLAST v1.9, with IMGT germline references. Any read was removed if the V/J assignment was weak (E-value above 1e-6), the CDR3 was missing, or the read contained stop codons, out-of-frame junctions, or ambiguous translated residues. V3J clonotypes were defined as sequences sharing an identical inferred V gene, J gene, and CDR3 amino acid sequence. To compute the percentage overlap between repertoires, the number of shared unique clonotypes was divided by the size of the smaller repertoire. Three approaches were used to assess repertoire richness: RTK rarefaction, the Chao1 estimator, and Recon v2.1 estimates of unobserved clonotypes. For all TCRbeta clonotypes obtained by the gDNA method from a few donors, generation probabilities were computed with OLGA. As stored in TCRdb, this immuneACCESS dataset retains in-frame rearrangements with V and J assigned. A fraction of the clones does not appear; measured against another copy, unresolved V genes explain less than half of the discrepancy, and the remainder lacks a known reason. V and J calls and clone size are given by that table; D and trimming were obtained from the DNA. This sample holds roughly 2.2 million clones; 80% to 95% were observed only once. Of the sample, approximately 0.4% is held by the ten largest clones.

Donors were healthy HIV-negative adults with no recently reported acute infections or vaccinations. Every donor was a Caucasian adult living in Nashville, Tennessee, USA. CD4+ T cells were enriched by magnetic negative selection; naive cells were then positively selected on CD45RA, and the negative fraction formed the memory subset. Blood was collected by leukapheresis, and PBMCs were isolated by Ficoll-Histopaque density gradient centrifugation and then cryopreserved in liquid nitrogen vapor phase. Purity and quantity of every magnetically sorted T cell population were checked by analytical flow cytometry. Genomic DNA was isolated from every sorted fraction and measured by UV absorbance on a Nanodrop 2000c.

The chain is made from TRBV4-2 and TRBJ2-5, with the D gene not confidently named. Sequencing was done on a sample of naive CD4+ T cells from PBMCs. The cell subset or site label here, explained by the study, means: CD45RA+ positively selected. This clonotype was obtained from a young man in good health. Some clones in this sample may be carry-over from other donors' samples. The CDR3 region: CASSQDRTSQETQYF. The nucleotides are TGTGCCAGCAGCCAAGATCGCACCTCCCAAGAGACCCAGTACTTC.